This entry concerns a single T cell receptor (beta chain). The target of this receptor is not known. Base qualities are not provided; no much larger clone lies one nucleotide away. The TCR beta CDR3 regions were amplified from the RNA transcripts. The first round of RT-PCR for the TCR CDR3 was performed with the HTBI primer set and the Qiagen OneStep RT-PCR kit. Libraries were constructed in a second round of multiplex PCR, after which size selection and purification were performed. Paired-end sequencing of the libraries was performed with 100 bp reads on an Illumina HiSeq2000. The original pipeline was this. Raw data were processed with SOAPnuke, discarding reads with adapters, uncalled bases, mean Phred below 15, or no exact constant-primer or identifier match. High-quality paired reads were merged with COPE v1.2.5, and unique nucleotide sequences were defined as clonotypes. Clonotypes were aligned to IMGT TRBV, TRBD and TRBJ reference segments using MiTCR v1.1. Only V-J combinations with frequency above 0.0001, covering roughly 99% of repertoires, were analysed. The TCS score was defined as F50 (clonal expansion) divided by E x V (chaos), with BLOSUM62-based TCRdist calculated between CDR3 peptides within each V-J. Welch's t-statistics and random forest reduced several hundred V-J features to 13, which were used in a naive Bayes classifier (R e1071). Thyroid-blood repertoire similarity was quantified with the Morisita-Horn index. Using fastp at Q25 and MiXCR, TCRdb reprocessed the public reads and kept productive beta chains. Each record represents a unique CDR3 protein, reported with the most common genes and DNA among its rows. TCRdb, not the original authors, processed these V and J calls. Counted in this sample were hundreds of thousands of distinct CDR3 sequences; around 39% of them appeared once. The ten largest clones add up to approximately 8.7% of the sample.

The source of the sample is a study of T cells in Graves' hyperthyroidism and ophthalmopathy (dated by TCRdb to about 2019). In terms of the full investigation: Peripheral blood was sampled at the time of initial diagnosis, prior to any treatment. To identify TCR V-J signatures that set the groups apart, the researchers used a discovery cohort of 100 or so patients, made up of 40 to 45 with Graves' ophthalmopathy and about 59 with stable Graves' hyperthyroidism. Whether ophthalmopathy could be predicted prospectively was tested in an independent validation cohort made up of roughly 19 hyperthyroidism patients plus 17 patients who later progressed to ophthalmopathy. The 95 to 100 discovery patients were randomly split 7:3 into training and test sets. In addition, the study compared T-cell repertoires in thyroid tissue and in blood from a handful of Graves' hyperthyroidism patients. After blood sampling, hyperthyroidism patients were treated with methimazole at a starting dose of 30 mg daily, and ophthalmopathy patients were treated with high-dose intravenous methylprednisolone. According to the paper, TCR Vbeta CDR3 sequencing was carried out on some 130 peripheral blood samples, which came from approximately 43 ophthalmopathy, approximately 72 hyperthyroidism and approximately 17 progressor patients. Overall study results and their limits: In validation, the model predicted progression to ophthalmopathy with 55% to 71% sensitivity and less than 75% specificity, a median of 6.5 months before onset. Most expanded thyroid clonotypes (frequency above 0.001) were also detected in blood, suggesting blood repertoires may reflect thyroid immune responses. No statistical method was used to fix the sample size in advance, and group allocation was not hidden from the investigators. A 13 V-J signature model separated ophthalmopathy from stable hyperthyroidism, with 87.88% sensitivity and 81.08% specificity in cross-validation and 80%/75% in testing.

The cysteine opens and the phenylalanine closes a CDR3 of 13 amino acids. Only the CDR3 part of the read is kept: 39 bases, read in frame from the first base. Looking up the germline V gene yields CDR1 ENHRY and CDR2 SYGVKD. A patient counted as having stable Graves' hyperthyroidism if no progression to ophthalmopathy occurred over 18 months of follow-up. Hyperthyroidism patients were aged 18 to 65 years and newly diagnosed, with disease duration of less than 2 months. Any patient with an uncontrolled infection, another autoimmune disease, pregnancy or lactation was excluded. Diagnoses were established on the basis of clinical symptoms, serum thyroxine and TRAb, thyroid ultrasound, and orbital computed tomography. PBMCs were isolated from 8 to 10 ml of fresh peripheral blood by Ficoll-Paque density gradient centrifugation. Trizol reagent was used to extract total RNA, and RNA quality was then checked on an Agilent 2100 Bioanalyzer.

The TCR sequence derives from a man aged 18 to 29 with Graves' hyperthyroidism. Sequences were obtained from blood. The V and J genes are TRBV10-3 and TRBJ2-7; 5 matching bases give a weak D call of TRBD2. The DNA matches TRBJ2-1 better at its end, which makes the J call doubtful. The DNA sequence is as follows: TGTGCCATCAGTGAACAGTCGAGCGGCCAGCAGTTCTTC. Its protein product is CAISEQSSGQQFF.